These T cell receptor beta chains were read from a single sample in a study of patients and donors after allogeneic stem cell transplantation. TCRdb passed the RT-PCR reads through MiXCR, listing each CDR3 protein once. Of over 150,000 distinct CDR3 sequences listed, about 30% are singletons. Sequenced sample: blood, either unsorted or a sorted T cell fraction (not recorded which). The source is a human donor who was either an allogeneic HSCT recipient or a stem cell or donor lymphocyte infusion donor (not recorded which). It is not recorded whose cells these are; they may come from a transplant donor. CDR3s leave out the opening cysteine and the closing phenylalanine or tryptophan.

J gene	V gene	CDR3 protein
TRBJ2-2	TRBV29-1	SVFRNTGELF
TRBJ1-1	TRBV6-5	ASSYRQDTEAF
TRBJ1-1	TRBV12-3/TRBV12-4	ASSSGTRAVEAF
TRBJ2-1	TRBV20-1	SARVVGAYNEQF
TRBJ2-1	TRBV10-3	AISDNGGWTSYNEQF
TRBJ1-5	TRBV28	ASSAHMGNNQPQH
TRBJ2-3	TRBV5-5	ASRRLGGGGDTQY
TRBJ2-2	TRBV9	ASSVEGRNTGELF
TRBJ1-6	TRBV4-3	ASSQTEGNRSPLH
TRBJ1-5	TRBV4-2	ASSQESPLEYDNQPQH
TRBJ2-7	TRBV2	ASSEGAFGYEQY
TRBJ1-6	TRBV27	ASSFLTGSSPLH